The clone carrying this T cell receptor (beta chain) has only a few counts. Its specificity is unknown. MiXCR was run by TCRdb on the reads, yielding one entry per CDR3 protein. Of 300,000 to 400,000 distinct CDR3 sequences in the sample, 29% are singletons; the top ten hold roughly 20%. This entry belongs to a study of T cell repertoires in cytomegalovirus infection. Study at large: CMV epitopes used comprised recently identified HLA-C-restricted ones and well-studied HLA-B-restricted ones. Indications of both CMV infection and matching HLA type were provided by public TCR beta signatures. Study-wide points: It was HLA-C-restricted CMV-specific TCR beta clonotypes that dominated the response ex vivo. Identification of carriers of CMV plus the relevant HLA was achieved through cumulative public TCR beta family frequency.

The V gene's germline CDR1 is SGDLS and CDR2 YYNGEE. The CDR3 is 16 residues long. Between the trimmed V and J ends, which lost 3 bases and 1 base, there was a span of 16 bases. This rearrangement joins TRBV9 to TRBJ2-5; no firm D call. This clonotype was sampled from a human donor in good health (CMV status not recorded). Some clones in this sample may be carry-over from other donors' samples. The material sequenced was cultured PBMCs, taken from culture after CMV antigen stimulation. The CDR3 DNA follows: TGTGCCAGCAGCGCGGGTCCTGGGGTAACCCAAGAGACCCAGTACTTC. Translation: CASSAGPGVTQETQYF.